The clone carrying this T cell receptor beta chain was counted at least ten times. What it binds is unknown. This entry belongs to a study of blood T cells in healthy people across ages. Study observations and caveats: Significant beta diversity loss was already apparent by age approximately 40, declining roughly linearly.

Healthy Caucasian individuals from Russia aged about 6 to 100 were enrolled as donors. Each donor had about 9.6 milliliters of peripheral blood drawn. A second PCR of roughly 7 to 11 cycles used a sample-barcoded 5' primer and a J-beta primer mix. Each CDR3 protein gets one entry after TCRdb re-called the 5' RACE reads with MiXCR. The data show approximately 800,000 distinct CDR3 sequences, roughly 46% seen once. This TCR was sampled from a man older than 75 in good health. Sequenced input: blood.

CDR3 region: CSARSRYEQYF. DNA of the CDR3: TGCAGTGCTAGATCGCGGTACGAGCAGTACTTC. The chain links TRBV20-1 to TRBJ2-7; D not resolved. The CDR3 is made up of 11 amino acids. The ends were cut back, 2 bases at V and 4 bases at J, with 6 bases in the middle. Germline V gene lookup returns CDR1 DFQATT and CDR2 SNEGSKA (reference sequence).